This is a list of T cell receptor beta chains from one sample in a study of neurological immune-mediated disorders. One entry per CDR3 protein results from TCRdb running MiXCR on the 5' RACE reads. Of 59,000 or so distinct CDR3 sequences in the sample, about 13% were seen once. Sequencing used PBMCs. The source is a woman aged 60-70 years with HTLV-1-associated myelopathy (HAM/TSP). Each CDR3 is given without its conserved first and last residue. Fields, in order: V gene, CDR3 protein.

>TRBV15
ATSRVSGSSIGELF
>TRBV6-6
ASTRLAGPPYEQY
>TRBV5-1
ASSLAYRNSFSYEQY
>TRBV20-1
SAREGLAPEQF
>TRBV3-1
ASSQREGEKTQY
>TRBV29-1
SVGGGGRALGTQY
>TRBV20-1
SARRGSYEQY
>TRBV4-2
ASSHDSEQF
>TRBV20-1
SATGQGALETQY
>TRBV20-1
SARVGTTGPNYGYT
>TRBV28
ASRNPRGAGVYNEQF
>TRBV5-1
ASRSTNTGELF
>TRBV2
ASSGYGTPDTQY
>TRBV18
ASSPSRGEQF
>TRBV6-2/TRBV6-3
ASSYSTSGRVETQY
>TRBV9
ASSVEASGMTSGANVLT
>TRBV7-9
ASSPGLAGGTLAINTQY
>TRBV12-3/TRBV12-4
ASSPPADKYNEQF
>TRBV20-1
SASPGSKSADTQY
>TRBV5-1
ASSGGDSSYEQY
>TRBV10-3
AISWTSGSIYEQY
>TRBV6-5
ASGRGPSYEQY
>TRBV29-1
SVEGTGEDYGYT
>TRBV24-1
ATSGVRESTYNEQF
>TRBV29-1
VASGSHNEQF
>TRBV9
ASSAEDRGPPEKLF
>TRBV28
ASSLFFGLAGANGELF
>TRBV5-1
ASSRGSSDTGELF
>TRBV11-2
ASSVRTTDYEQY
>TRBV11-2
ASSLGLLYYEQY
>TRBV7-2
ASSLNGGALQETQY
>TRBV21-1
ASSTLQGTYEQY
>TRBV5-1
ASSGGGAGRNTEAF
>TRBV7-2
ASSTEVNQPQH
>TRBV27
ASSFSGGPTDTQY
>TRBV5-1
ASSPKREGLKF
>TRBV5-1
ASSQESNEKLF
>TRBV7-2
ASSWGQGYGYT
>TRBV7-3
ASSLGRENEQF
>TRBV20-1
SARDVVTDSNQPQH
>TRBV25-1
ASSPAGTGSYEQY
>TRBV20-1
SARGGTDEAF
>TRBV5-1
ASSAGTRGNEQF
>TRBV5-1
ASSLVGGGSREQY
>TRBV5-1
ASRLGPDRGQETQY
>TRBV20-1
SARGDRGIQY
>TRBV20-1
SARPFDRSGDEQY
>TRBV20-1
SATAGQGGNYGYT
>TRBV7-9
ASSVAGTYNEQF
>TRBV5-1
ASSLEGGPYEQY
>TRBV6-2/TRBV6-3
ASTAGHQNTEAF
>TRBV5-5
ASSSLQGRQPQH
>TRBV21-1
ASSQVPGQTQETQY
>TRBV28
ASSLTTGQFQETQY
>TRBV5-1
ASSSRGTNEKLF
>TRBV7-9
ASKGERGAYNEQF
>TRBV11-2
ASSLAGLFGVLGPQH
>TRBV18
ASSPRWDLNTGELF